The 3 T cell receptor beta chains presented below share a single source sample, sequenced in a study of shared clonotypes between healthy human individuals. The method was immunoSEQ multiplex PCR; TCRdb's version includes in-frame clones alone and lacks a portion of them. The sample contains around 560,000 clones, approximately 95% of which appear only once. The naive CD8 subset, CD45RO-negative cells positively selected for CCR7, excluded terminally differentiated effector memory CD45RA+ cells. The sequenced sample was naive CD8+ T cells sorted from blood. The receptors shown here come from a woman in her 30s in good health.

V is TRBV15 and J is TRBJ2-2; no firm D call. Germline loops: CDR1 LNHNV, CDR2 YYDKDF (reference sequence). V shed 4 bases and J shed 0 bases, with 9 bases lying between them. This CDR3 is 15 amino acids long. CDR3 amino acids: CATSIQIANTGELFF. In DNA form, the CDR3 reads TGTGCCACCAGCATTCAGATTGCGAACACCGGGGAGCTGTTTTTT.

This chain connects TRBV5-1 to TRBJ2-1, with 9 bases matching TRBD1. Germline CDR1 reads SGHRS; CDR2 reads YFSETQ. CDR3 length: 16 residues. V lost 4 bases to trimming and J lost 7 bases; unmatched junction nucleotides: 12. This CDR3 is CASSPSGGTGINEQFF. The CDR3 DNA sequence: TGCGCCAGCAGCCCCAGCGGTGGGACAGGGATAAATGAGCAGTTCTTC.

The chain combines TRBV6-5 with TRBJ2-1; possible D gene TRBD2, 6 bases. Trimming cost V 2 bases and J 6 bases, with 8 bases left between them. Germline CDR1 and CDR2: MNHEY and SVGAGI. The CDR3 runs 13 residues. In DNA form, the CDR3 reads TGTGCCAGCAGTTACGTGGGGGGCAATGAGCAGTTCTTC. This codes for CASSYVGGNEQFF.